The T cell receptor beta chain described here comes from a study of T cells in Graves' hyperthyroidism and ophthalmopathy. Background on the study: The authors collected peripheral blood at initial diagnosis, before any treatment. Study-wide points: Among thyroid clonotypes expanded above 0.001, most also appeared in blood.

This clonotype was recorded many times. Its antigen is still unknown. The investigators amplified TCR beta CDR3 regions from RNA transcripts. HTBI primers drove first-round RT-PCR of the TCR CDR3. Each CDR3 protein gets one entry after TCRdb re-called the multiplex PCR reads with MiXCR. The sample has about 280,000 distinct CDR3 sequences; less than 30% are singletons. Trimming removed 6 bases from V and 6 bases from J, with 9 bases in between. CDR3 length equals 11 residues. Germline CDR1 is SGHTA and CDR2 is FQGTGA. Aged 18 to 65, the patients had hyperthyroidism that was newly diagnosed and had lasted under 2 months.

The sample was blood. This clonotype originated in a man aged 40-50 years with Graves' hyperthyroidism that later progressed to Graves' ophthalmopathy. The chain links TRBV7-3 to TRBJ2-7; D gene uncertain. The CDR3 here is CASRLGGEQYF. The CDR3 DNA is TGTGCCAGCAGGTTGGGTGGCGAGCAGTACTTC.